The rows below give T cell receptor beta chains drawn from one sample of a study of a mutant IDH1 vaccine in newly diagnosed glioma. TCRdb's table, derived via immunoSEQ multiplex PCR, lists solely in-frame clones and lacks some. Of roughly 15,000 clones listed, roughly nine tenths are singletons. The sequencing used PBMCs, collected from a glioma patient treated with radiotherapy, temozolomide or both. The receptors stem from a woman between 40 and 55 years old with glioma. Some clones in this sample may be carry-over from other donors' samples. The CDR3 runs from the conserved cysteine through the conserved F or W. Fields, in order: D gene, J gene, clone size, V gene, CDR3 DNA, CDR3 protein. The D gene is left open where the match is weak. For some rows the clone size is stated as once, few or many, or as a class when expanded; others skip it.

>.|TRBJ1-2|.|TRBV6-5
TGTGCCAGCAGTCCGGACAGCCAAGGCTATGGCTACACCTTC
CASSPDSQGYGYTF
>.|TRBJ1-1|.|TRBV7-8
TGTGCCAGCAGCTTAGCGGGACACCCTCCGGGGACTGAAGCTTTCTTT
CASSLAGHPPGTEAFF
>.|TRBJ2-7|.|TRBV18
TGTGCCAGCTCACCATCTGTATCCCAGGGTAGGGCCTACGAGCAGTACTTC
CASSPSVSQGRAYEQYF
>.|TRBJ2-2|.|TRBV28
TGTGCCAGCAGTTTAGGGGGGAGGGAGCTGTTTTTT
CASSLGGRELFF
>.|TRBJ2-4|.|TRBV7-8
TGTGCCAGCAGCTTAGGGACTTCCAAAAACATTCAGTACTTC
CASSLGTSKNIQYF
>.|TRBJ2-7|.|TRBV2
TGTGCCAGCAAGGGAGATGCACGTGTGTACGAGCAGTACTTC
CASKGDARVYEQYF
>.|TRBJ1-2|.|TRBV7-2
TGTGCCAGCAGCTTAGCGCGCCCAGAGGGTCGTAATGGCTACACCTTC
CASSLARPEGRNGYTF
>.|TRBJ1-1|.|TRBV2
TGTGCCAGCAGTGAAGCGGGCGGGGGCACTGAAGCTTTCTTT
CASSEAGGGTEAFF
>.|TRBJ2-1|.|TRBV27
TGTGCCAGCAGTTTATCGTCGACTTACAATGAGCAGTTCTTC
CASSLSSTYNEQFF
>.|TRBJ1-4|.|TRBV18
TGTGCCAGCTCACCTTTCGACGGCCGAATCAATGAAAAACTGTTTTTT
CASSPFDGRINEKLFF
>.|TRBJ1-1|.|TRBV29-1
TGCAGCGCCGGAGTGGAGGAAGCTTTCTTT
CSAGVEEAFF
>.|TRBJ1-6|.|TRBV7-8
TGTGCCAGCAGCCATCAGGGGTCACCCCTCCACTTT
CASSHQGSPLHF
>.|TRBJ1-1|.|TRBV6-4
TGTGCCAGCAGTGTCGAGGACAGCATGAACACTGAAGCTTTCTTT
CASSVEDSMNTEAFF
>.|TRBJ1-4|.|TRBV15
TGTGCCACCAGCAGAGATTCCCTGGTGGGCGAAAAACTGTTTTTT
CATSRDSLVGEKLFF
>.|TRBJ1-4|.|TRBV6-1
TGTGCCAGCAGTGACAAGTTTGCAACTAATGAAAAACTGTTTTTT
CASSDKFATNEKLFF
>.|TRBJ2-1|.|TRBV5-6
TGTGCCAGCAGCTCGAGCGAGAATGAGCAGTTCTTC
CASSSSENEQFF
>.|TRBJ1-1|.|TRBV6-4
TGTGCCAGCAGTGTCCGGGCGAACACTGAAGCTTTCTTT
CASSVRANTEAFF
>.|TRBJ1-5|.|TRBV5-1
TGCGCCAGCAGCTTGGAGGGGGGGAGGGGAGAGCCCCAGCATTTT
CASSLEGGRGEPQHF
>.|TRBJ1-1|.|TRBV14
TGTGCCAGCAGCCCATCCTGGGGAAGCACTGAAGCTTTCTTT
CASSPSWGSTEAFF
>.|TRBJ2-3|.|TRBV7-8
TGTGCCAGCAGCTCAATCCGGGAAGCCGGCCGGGGTGGTGCGCAGTATTTT
CASSSIREAGRGGAQYF
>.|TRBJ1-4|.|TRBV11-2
TGTGCCAGCAGCTCGTACAGGGTTAGTGAAAAACTGTTTTTT
CASSSYRVSEKLFF
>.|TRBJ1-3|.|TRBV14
TGTGCCAGCAGCCTACCAGGTGCCTCTGGAAACACCATATATTTT
CASSLPGASGNTIYF
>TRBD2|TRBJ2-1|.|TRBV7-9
TGTGCCAGCAGCTTAGAGCGGGGGGTTTACAATGAGCAGTTCTTC
CASSLERGVYNEQFF
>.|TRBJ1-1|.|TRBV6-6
TGTGCCAGCAGTTACTCAGGCGAGAGGACTGAAGCTTTCTTT
CASSYSGERTEAFF
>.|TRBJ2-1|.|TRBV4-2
TGTGCCAGCAGCCAAGAAGCGAGCGGAGGGGGGTCCTACAATGAGCAGTTCTTC
CASSQEASGGGSYNEQFF
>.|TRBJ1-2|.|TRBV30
TGTGCCTGGCAGATGGAAGGGTATGGCTACACCTTC
CAWQMEGYGYTF
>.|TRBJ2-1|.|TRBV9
TGTGCCAGCAGCGTAGCTACTTCACTAGGGAATGAGCAGTTCTTC
CASSVATSLGNEQFF
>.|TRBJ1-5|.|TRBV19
TGTGCCAGTAGCCTAACAGGGAGTAGCAATCAGCCCCAGCATTTT
CASSLTGSSNQPQHF
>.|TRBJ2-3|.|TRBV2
TGTGCCAGCAGTCAGCCGCAAGATACGCAGTATTTT
CASSQPQDTQYF
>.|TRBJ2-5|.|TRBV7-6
TGTGCCAGCAGCTTACGGTTCGGGAAGCCATCCCAAGAGACCCAGTACTTC
CASSLRFGKPSQETQYF
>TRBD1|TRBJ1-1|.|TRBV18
TGTGCCAGCTCACTGGGACAGGGGGCGGTAAGCACTGAAGCTTTCTTT
CASSLGQGAVSTEAFF
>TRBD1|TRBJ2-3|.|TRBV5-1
TGCGCCAGCAGCTTAGGACAGGACACAGATACGCAGTATTTT
CASSLGQDTDTQYF
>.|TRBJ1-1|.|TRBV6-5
TGTGCCAGCAAAAGGGATAAAGTCGCTGAAGCTTTCTTT
CASKRDKVAEAFF
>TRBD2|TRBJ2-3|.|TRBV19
TGTGCCAGTAGTCCTTTGGCGGGGGACGCGGATACGCAGTATTTT
CASSPLAGDADTQYF
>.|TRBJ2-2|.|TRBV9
TGTGCCAGCAGCGCGGGACCCTCGAGCACCGGGGAGCTGTTTTTT
CASSAGPSSTGELFF
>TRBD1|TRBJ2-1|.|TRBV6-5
TGTGCCAGCAGTTACTCAAGACAGGGAGCCTACAATGAGCAGTTCTTC
CASSYSRQGAYNEQFF
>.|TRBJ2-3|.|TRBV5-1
TGCGCCAGCAGCTTTCAACTAGTTAAGACAGATACGCAGTATTTT
CASSFQLVKTDTQYF
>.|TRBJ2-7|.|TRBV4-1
TGCGCCAGCAGCCAAGTGGGGGGCGAGCAGTACTTC
CASSQVGGEQYF
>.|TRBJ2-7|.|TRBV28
TGTGCCAGCAGTTTAAGCGTACAGGACTCCTACGAGCAGTACTTC
CASSLSVQDSYEQYF
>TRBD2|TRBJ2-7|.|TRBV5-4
TGTGCCAGCAGCTTGCTGGCGGGAGAGAGGGAGCAGTACTTC
CASSLLAGEREQYF
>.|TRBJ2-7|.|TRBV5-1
TGCGCCAGCAGCAAGGGGACTCCTCCTTACGAGCAGTACTTC
CASSKGTPPYEQYF
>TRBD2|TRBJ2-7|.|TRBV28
TGTGCCAGCAATCTAGCGGGAAAGTTCTACGAGCAGTACTTC
CASNLAGKFYEQYF
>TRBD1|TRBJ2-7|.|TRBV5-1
TGCGCCAGCAGCCCAAACATAGGGGGCGATCCCTACGAGCAGTACTTC
CASSPNIGGDPYEQYF
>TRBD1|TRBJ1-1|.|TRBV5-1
TGCGCCAGCAGCTTAGGGTTTGGGACAGGCGGACCCACGGTAGCTTTCTTT
CASSLGFGTGGPTVAFF
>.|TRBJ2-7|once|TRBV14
TGTGCCAGCAGCCAAGAGCAGGGAACCTACGAGCAGTACTTC
CASSQEQGTYEQYF
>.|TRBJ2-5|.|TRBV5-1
TGCGCCAGCAGGATGGACAACCAAGAGACCCAGTACTTC
CASRMDNQETQYF
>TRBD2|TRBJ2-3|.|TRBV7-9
TGTGCCAGCAGCTTCGGGACTAGCGGTACCACAGATACGCAGTATTTT
CASSFGTSGTTDTQYF
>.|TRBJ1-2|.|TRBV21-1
TGTGCCAGCAGCACCTGTTGCCGGGACGGACACTATGGCTACACCTTC
CASSTCCRDGHYGYTF
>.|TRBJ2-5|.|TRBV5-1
TGCGCCAGCAGCTTGGGTCAGTACCCATGGGAGACCCAGTACTTC
CASSLGQYPWETQYF
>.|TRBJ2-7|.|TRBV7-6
TGTGCCAGCAGCCTTAGGAGGGGACGGGACGAGCAGTACTTC
CASSLRRGRDEQYF
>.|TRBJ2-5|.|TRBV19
TGTGCCAGTAGTAGGGGAGCCCAAGAGACCCAGTACTTC
CASSRGAQETQYF
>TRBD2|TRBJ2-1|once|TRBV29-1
TGCAGCGTTGAAGAAGAAATCGGACTAGCGGGAAAGGGTGAGCAGTTCTTC
CSVEEEIGLAGKGEQFF
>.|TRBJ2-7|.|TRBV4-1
TGCGCCAGCAGCCAAGTAGGGGGTCTGGGGGAGCAGTACTTC
CASSQVGGLGEQYF
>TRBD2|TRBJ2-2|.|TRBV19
TGTGCCAGTAGTCTCAGCGGGAGATCGGGATCCGGGGAGCTGTTTTTT
CASSLSGRSGSGELFF
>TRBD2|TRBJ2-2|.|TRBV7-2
TGTGCCAGCATCCCCCCAGCGGGACACACCGGGGAGCTGTTTTTT
CASIPPAGHTGELFF